The source of this T cell receptor (beta chain) is a study of cytotoxic CD8 clonotypes in ibrutinib-treated CLL. Worth noting for this clone: The target antigen is unknown.

Sequencing was performed with immunoSEQ multiplex PCR; in TCRdb, only in-frame clones are kept and a portion is missing. The sample shows over 250,000 clones, 76% of them seen only once. Findings of the study overall: Elevated clonality accompanied ibrutinib response, with a return toward baseline values at progression. Once treatment began, public clonotypes, which were uncommon, contracted or stayed stable.

This TCR was recovered from a human donor with chronic lymphocytic leukemia. Sequenced material: PBMCs, taken at disease progression, from a patient treated with ibrutinib.

The CDR3 loop is CASSHRGGYDQPQHF. The CDR3 nucleotides read TGTGCCAGCAGCCACAGAGGAGGGTACGACCAGCCCCAGCATTTT. V and J are TRBV11-2 and TRBJ1-5; D is unresolved. The CDR3 sequence is 15 residues long. Germline CDR1 and CDR2: SGHAT and FQNNGV. V was pared by 5 bases and J by 7 bases, with 18 bases between.